This paragraph covers one TCR beta chain sequence. This sample was included in a study of OX40 agonist ivuxolimab in advanced cancers. Study summary: A mean age of roughly 66 years, range roughly 23 to 85, was recorded, and roughly 80% were male.

Profiling relied on immunoSEQ multiplex PCR, and the TCRdb table lists in-frame clones only, not all of them. The table records some 99,000 clones, about 83% of them present only once. The sample in question was CD4+ or CD8+ T cells sorted from blood, obtained in a trial of the OX40 agonist ivuxolimab. The sequence derives from an adult with an advanced solid tumor such as melanoma, head and neck, liver or kidney cancer.

CDR3 loop: CASSSYPGQGIRTEAFF. In DNA, the CDR3 is TGTGCCAGCAGTTCGTACCCGGGACAGGGGATTCGCACTGAAGCTTTCTTT. The chain carries TRBV27 and TRBJ1-1; 10 nucleotides align to TRBD1. The ends lost 4 bases at V and 4 bases at J; junction bases unmatched: 12. Germline V gene data show CDR1 as MNHEY and CDR2 as SMNVEV (reference sequence). The CDR3 spans 17 residues.